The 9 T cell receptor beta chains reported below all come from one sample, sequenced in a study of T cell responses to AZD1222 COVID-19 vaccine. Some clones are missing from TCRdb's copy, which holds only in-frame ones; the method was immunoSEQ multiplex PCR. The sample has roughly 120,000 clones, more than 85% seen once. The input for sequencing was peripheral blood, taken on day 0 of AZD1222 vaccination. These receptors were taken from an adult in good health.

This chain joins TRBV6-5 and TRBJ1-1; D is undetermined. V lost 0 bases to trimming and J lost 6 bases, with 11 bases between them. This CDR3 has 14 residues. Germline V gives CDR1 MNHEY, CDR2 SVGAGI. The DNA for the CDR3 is TGTGCCAGCAGTTACTCCCGGTCCGGGGCTGAAGCTTTCTTT. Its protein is CASSYSRSGAEAFF.

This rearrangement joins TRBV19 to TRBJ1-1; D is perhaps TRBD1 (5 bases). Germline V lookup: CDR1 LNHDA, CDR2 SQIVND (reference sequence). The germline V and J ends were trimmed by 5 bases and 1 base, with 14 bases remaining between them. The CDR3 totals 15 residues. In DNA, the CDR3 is TGTGCCAGTAGTTCTGCGTGGGGGGGGAACACTGAAGCTTTCTTT. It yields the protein CASSSAWGGNTEAFF.

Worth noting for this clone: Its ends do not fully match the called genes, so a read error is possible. The CDR3 coding sequence is TGTGCCAGCAGTTTCACCCCCCCGGCATTT. This sequence encodes CASSFTPPAF. This chain joins TRBV12-3 or TRBV12-4 and TRBJ1-1, with D unclear. The CDR3 length is 10 residues.

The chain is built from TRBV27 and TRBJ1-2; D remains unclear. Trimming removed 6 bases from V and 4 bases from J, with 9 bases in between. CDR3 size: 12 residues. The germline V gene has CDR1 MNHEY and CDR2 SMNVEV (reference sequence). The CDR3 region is CASSPSGYGYTF. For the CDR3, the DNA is TGTGCCAGCAGCCCTTCCGGCTATGGCTACACCTTC.

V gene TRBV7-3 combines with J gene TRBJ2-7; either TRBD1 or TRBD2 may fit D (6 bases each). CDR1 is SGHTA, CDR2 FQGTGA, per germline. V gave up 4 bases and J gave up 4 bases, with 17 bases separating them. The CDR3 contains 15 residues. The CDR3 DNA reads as TGTGCCAGCAGCTGGGGGGCTAGCGAGATTTACGAGCAGTACTTC. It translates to CASSWGASEIYEQYF.

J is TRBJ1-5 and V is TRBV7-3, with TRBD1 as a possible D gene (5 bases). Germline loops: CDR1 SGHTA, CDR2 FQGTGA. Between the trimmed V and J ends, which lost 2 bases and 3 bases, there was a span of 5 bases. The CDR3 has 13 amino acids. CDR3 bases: TGTGCCAGCAGCTTAGGGGCCAATCAGCCCCAGCATTTT. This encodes CASSLGANQPQHF.

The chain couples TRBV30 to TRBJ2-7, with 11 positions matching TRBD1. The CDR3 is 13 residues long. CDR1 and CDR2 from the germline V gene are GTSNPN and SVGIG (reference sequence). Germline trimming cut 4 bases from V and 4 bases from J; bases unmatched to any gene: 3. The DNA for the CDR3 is TGTGCCTGGAAGGACAGGGGGCGGTACGAGCAGTACTTC. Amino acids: CAWKDRGRYEQYF. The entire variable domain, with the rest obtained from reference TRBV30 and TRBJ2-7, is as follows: SQTIHQWPATLVQPVGSPLSLECTVEGTSNPNLYWYRQAAGRGLQLLFYSVGIGQISSEVPQNLSASRPQDRQFILSSKKLLLSDSGFYLCAWKDRGRYEQYFGPGTRLTVT.

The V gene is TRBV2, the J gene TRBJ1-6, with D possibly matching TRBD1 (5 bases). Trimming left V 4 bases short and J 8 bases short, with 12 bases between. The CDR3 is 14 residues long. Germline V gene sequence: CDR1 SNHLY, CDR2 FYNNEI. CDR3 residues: CASSGRDLDSPLHF. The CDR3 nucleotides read TGTGCCAGCAGTGGCCGGGACTTGGATTCACCCCTCCACTTT.

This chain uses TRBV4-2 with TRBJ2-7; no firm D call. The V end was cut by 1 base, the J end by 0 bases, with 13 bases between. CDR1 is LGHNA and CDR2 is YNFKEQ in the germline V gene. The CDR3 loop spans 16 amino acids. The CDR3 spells CASSQVTEGSSYEQYF. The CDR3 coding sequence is TGTGCCAGCAGCCAAGTAACAGAAGGTTCCTCCTACGAGCAGTACTTC.